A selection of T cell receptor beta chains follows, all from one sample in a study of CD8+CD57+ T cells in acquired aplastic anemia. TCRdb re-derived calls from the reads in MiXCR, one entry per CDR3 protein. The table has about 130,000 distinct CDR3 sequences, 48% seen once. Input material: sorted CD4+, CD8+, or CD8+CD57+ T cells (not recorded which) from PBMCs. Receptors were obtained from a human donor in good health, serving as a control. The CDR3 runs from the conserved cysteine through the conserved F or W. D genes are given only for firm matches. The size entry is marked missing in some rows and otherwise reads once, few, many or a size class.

CDR3nt: TGTGCCAGTAGTATGGGCAGCCAAGAGACCCAGTACTTC
CDR3aa: CASSMGSQETQYF
abundance: NA
j_gene: TRBJ2-5
len: 13
d_gene: NA
v_gene: TRBV19

CDR3nt: TGCAGTGCTAGACAGACCGGGACAGTAGCAACTAATGAAAAACTGTTTTTT
CDR3aa: CSARQTGTVATNEKLFF
abundance: many
j_gene: TRBJ1-4
len: 17
d_gene: TRBD1
v_gene: TRBV20-1

CDR3nt: TGTGCCAGCAGCTCCGGACAGGGTATAATCTTC
CDR3aa: CASSSGQGIIF
abundance: many
j_gene: TRBJ2-1
len: 11
d_gene: TRBD1
v_gene: TRBV7-6

CDR3nt: TGTGCCACCAGCAGCTTAGGCGGGGGCTCCTACAATGAGCAGTTCTTC
CDR3aa: CATSSLGGGSYNEQFF
abundance: NA
j_gene: TRBJ2-1
len: 16
d_gene: TRBD2
v_gene: TRBV15

CDR3nt: TGTGCCAGCACCAGGGCCGGGAACGAGCAGTACTTC
CDR3aa: CASTRAGNEQYF
abundance: NA
j_gene: TRBJ2-7
len: 12
d_gene: NA
v_gene: TRBV25-1

CDR3nt: TGTGCCAGCAGGATTACAGGAATACTAGGCTACACCTTC
CDR3aa: CASRITGILGYTF
abundance: many
j_gene: TRBJ1-2
len: 13
d_gene: NA
v_gene: TRBV6-2/TRBV6-3

CDR3nt: TGCAGCGTTGAACGGGGACAGGATAACACTGAAGCTTTCTTT
CDR3aa: CSVERGQDNTEAFF
abundance: NA
j_gene: TRBJ1-1
len: 14
d_gene: TRBD1
v_gene: TRBV29-1

CDR3nt: TGTGCCAGCACCTTGACAGGGGGCTCCTACGAGCAGTACTTC
CDR3aa: CASTLTGGSYEQYF
abundance: NA
j_gene: TRBJ2-7
len: 14
d_gene: TRBD1
v_gene: TRBV2

CDR3nt: TGTGCCAGTCACAGGGGGCTCTACAATGAGCAGTTCTTC
CDR3aa: CASHRGLYNEQFF
abundance: many
j_gene: TRBJ2-1
len: 13
d_gene: TRBD1
v_gene: TRBV2

CDR3nt: TGTGCCACCAGCAGAGATCTGTCCCTTATGAGGGAGCAGTACTTC
CDR3aa: CATSRDLSLMREQYF
abundance: NA
j_gene: TRBJ2-7
len: 15
d_gene: NA
v_gene: TRBV15

CDR3nt: TGCAGTGCTAGAGATCACCGGACAGGGAACGGCTACACCTTC
CDR3aa: CSARDHRTGNGYTF
abundance: many
j_gene: TRBJ1-2
len: 14
d_gene: TRBD1
v_gene: TRBV20-1

CDR3nt: TGTGCCAGCAGCTTACTCGGAGCCGTAGGGGACACTGAAGCTTTCTTT
CDR3aa: CASSLLGAVGDTEAFF
abundance: many
j_gene: TRBJ1-1
len: 16
d_gene: NA
v_gene: TRBV7-2

CDR3nt: TGTGCCACCAGTGATGCCTCACCGGGACAGGGGCATGGTGCTCAAGAGACCCAGTACTTC
CDR3aa: CATSDASPGQGHGAQETQYF
abundance: NA
j_gene: TRBJ2-5
len: 20
d_gene: TRBD1
v_gene: TRBV24-1

CDR3nt: TGTGCCAGTAGCTTACAGGGTGAAGGGAATTCACCCCTCCACTTT
CDR3aa: CASSLQGEGNSPLHF
abundance: NA
j_gene: TRBJ1-6
len: 15
d_gene: NA
v_gene: TRBV19

CDR3nt: TGTGCCAGTAGTATCCTGAGAGCTAACTATGGCTACACCTTC
CDR3aa: CASSILRANYGYTF
abundance: NA
j_gene: TRBJ1-2
len: 14
d_gene: NA
v_gene: TRBV19

CDR3nt: TGTGCCAGTGGTATAGCAGCAGATACGCAGTATTTT
CDR3aa: CASGIAADTQYF
abundance: NA
j_gene: TRBJ2-3
len: 12
d_gene: NA
v_gene: TRBV19

CDR3nt: TGTGCCAGCAGCCCCCCCCCGACAGGGAATTTGTTCGAGCAGTACTTC
CDR3aa: CASSPPPTGNLFEQYF
abundance: NA
j_gene: TRBJ2-7
len: 16
d_gene: TRBD1
v_gene: TRBV4-2

CDR3nt: TGTGCCAGCAGCCAAGAGAAGTGGGACAGCAGCCCCGAACGGCAAGAGACCCAGTACTTC
CDR3aa: CASSQEKWDSSPERQETQYF
abundance: NA
j_gene: TRBJ2-5
len: 20
d_gene: TRBD1
v_gene: TRBV14

CDR3nt: TGTGCCAGCAGCTCCTCGACACCATTACTATATGGCTACACCTTC
CDR3aa: CASSSSTPLLYGYTF
abundance: many
j_gene: TRBJ1-2
len: 15
d_gene: NA
v_gene: TRBV12-3/TRBV12-4

CDR3nt: TGTGCCAGCGGAGATGACAACACTGAAGCTTTCTTT
CDR3aa: CASGDDNTEAFF
abundance: NA
j_gene: TRBJ1-1
len: 12
d_gene: NA
v_gene: TRBV25-1

CDR3nt: TGTGCCTGGAGGTTACAGGGGACGGGAAATCCGCCCCAGCATTTT
CDR3aa: CAWRLQGTGNPPQHF
abundance: NA
j_gene: TRBJ1-5
len: 15
d_gene: TRBD1
v_gene: TRBV30

CDR3nt: TGTGCCAGCAGCTCCGGACAGGGAAACGAAGAACTGTTTTTT
CDR3aa: CASSSGQGNEELFF
abundance: NA
j_gene: TRBJ1-4
len: 14
d_gene: TRBD1
v_gene: TRBV13

CDR3nt: TGTGCCATCAGTGAGCCACCGACCGAGCAGTACTTC
CDR3aa: CAISEPPTEQYF
abundance: NA
j_gene: TRBJ2-7
len: 12
d_gene: NA
v_gene: TRBV10-3

CDR3nt: TGCAGTGCGCGCACACTAGTTAGCGGATATGAGCAGTTCTTC
CDR3aa: CSARTLVSGYEQFF
abundance: many
j_gene: TRBJ2-1
len: 14
d_gene: NA
v_gene: TRBV20-1

CDR3nt: TGTGCTAGTGGTCTAGGACAGGTCTCCTACGAGCAGTACTTC
CDR3aa: CASGLGQVSYEQYF
abundance: many
j_gene: TRBJ2-7
len: 14
d_gene: TRBD1
v_gene: TRBV12-5

CDR3nt: TGTGCCAGCAGTTCACCCTCCGAACCCTACGAGCAGTACTTC
CDR3aa: CASSSPSEPYEQYF
abundance: NA
j_gene: TRBJ2-7
len: 14
d_gene: NA
v_gene: TRBV2

CDR3nt: TGTGCCATCAGTGTGGCCGTTAACACTGAAGCTTTCTTT
CDR3aa: CAISVAVNTEAFF
abundance: NA
j_gene: TRBJ1-1
len: 13
d_gene: NA
v_gene: TRBV10-3

CDR3nt: TGTGCCACCAGCAGAGATAGCGGGGGAACAGAGACCCAGTACTTC
CDR3aa: CATSRDSGGTETQYF
abundance: NA
j_gene: TRBJ2-5
len: 15
d_gene: TRBD2
v_gene: TRBV15

CDR3nt: TGTGCCAGCAGTTATCGAGGACAGGGGGACACTGAAGCTTTCTTT
CDR3aa: CASSYRGQGDTEAFF
abundance: NA
j_gene: TRBJ1-1
len: 15
d_gene: TRBD1
v_gene: TRBV2

CDR3nt: TGCAGCGTGCAACGGGGACTAGCGGTTCATGAGCAGTTCTTC
CDR3aa: CSVQRGLAVHEQFF
abundance: NA
j_gene: TRBJ2-1
len: 14
d_gene: TRBD2
v_gene: TRBV29-1

CDR3nt: TGCGGTGCTGTCGGGAGCTTGGACACTGAAGCTTTCTTT
CDR3aa: CGAVGSLDTEAFF
abundance: NA
j_gene: TRBJ1-1
len: 13
d_gene: NA
v_gene: TRBV20-1

CDR3nt: TGTGCCAGCAGCGCCAGTTTGGGAACTAGCACAGATACGCAGTATTTT
CDR3aa: CASSASLGTSTDTQYF
abundance: many
j_gene: TRBJ2-3
len: 16
d_gene: NA
v_gene: TRBV2

CDR3nt: TGTGCCAGCAGCCAGGGGACTAGCGGGGGCCGGGACGAGCAGTACTTC
CDR3aa: CASSQGTSGGRDEQYF
abundance: NA
j_gene: TRBJ2-7
len: 16
d_gene: TRBD2
v_gene: TRBV7-3

CDR3nt: TGCAGTGCTGCCCGACAGGGATCCTACGAGCAGTACTTC
CDR3aa: CSAARQGSYEQYF
abundance: NA
j_gene: TRBJ2-7
len: 13
d_gene: TRBD1
v_gene: TRBV20-1

CDR3nt: TGTGCCAGCAGTGATAGGGGACCCACCTACGAGCAGTACTTC
CDR3aa: CASSDRGPTYEQYF
abundance: NA
j_gene: TRBJ2-7
len: 14
d_gene: NA
v_gene: TRBV2

CDR3nt: TGTGCCAGCAGCCACCCAGTCGTCTGGTACCAAGAGACCCAGTACTTC
CDR3aa: CASSHPVVWYQETQYF
abundance: many
j_gene: TRBJ2-5
len: 16
d_gene: NA
v_gene: TRBV25-1

CDR3nt: TGTGCCAGTAGTATGCGTCAGGGGAGGAATTCACCCCTCCACTTT
CDR3aa: CASSMRQGRNSPLHF
abundance: NA
j_gene: TRBJ1-6
len: 15
d_gene: NA
v_gene: TRBV19

CDR3nt: TGTGCCAGTAGTAGCAGGGGGAACACTGAAGCTTTCTTT
CDR3aa: CASSSRGNTEAFF
abundance: NA
j_gene: TRBJ1-1
len: 13
d_gene: NA
v_gene: TRBV19

CDR3nt: TGTGCCATCAGACCCGGGACAGGGGCCGACGAGCAGTACTTC
CDR3aa: CAIRPGTGADEQYF
abundance: NA
j_gene: TRBJ2-7
len: 14
d_gene: TRBD1
v_gene: TRBV10-3

CDR3nt: TGTGCCAGCAGCCTCACCGGGACAGCAAATGAAAAACTGTTTTTT
CDR3aa: CASSLTGTANEKLFF
abundance: NA
j_gene: TRBJ1-4
len: 15
d_gene: TRBD1
v_gene: TRBV7-8

CDR3nt: TGCAGCGGACGGGGCGGAGGAAACACCATATATTTT
CDR3aa: CSGRGGGNTIYF
abundance: NA
j_gene: TRBJ1-3
len: 12
d_gene: NA
v_gene: TRBV29-1

CDR3nt: TGCGCCAGCAGCCAGAACAGGGCTAGCAACACCATATATTTT
CDR3aa: CASSQNRASNTIYF
abundance: NA
j_gene: TRBJ1-3
len: 14
d_gene: NA
v_gene: TRBV4-1

CDR3nt: TGTGCCAGTAGCTGGGGGGGAGCTGGGGCCAACGTCCTGACTTTC
CDR3aa: CASSWGGAGANVLTF
abundance: many
j_gene: TRBJ2-6
len: 15
d_gene: TRBD2
v_gene: TRBV19

CDR3nt: TGCGCCAGCAGCCAGAGACAGGGCTCTCAGCCCCAGCATTTT
CDR3aa: CASSQRQGSQPQHF
abundance: many
j_gene: TRBJ1-5
len: 14
d_gene: TRBD1
v_gene: TRBV4-1